A selection of T cell receptor beta chains follows, all from one sample in a study of blood T cell repertoires in COVID-19. Measured with immunoSEQ multiplex PCR; TCRdb has only the in-frame clones, and not every one. The table has about 260,000 clones, roughly 86% seen once. Input material: peripheral blood. The receptors shown here come from a woman between 50 and 59 years old with acute or convalescent COVID-19. The CDR3 runs from the conserved cysteine through the conserved F or W. The D gene is left open where the match is weak. The listing skips clone size in some rows; elsewhere it reads once, few, many or a size class.

CDR3 DNA: TGTGCCAGCAGCACGCCCACTAGCGGGGGCAGCTCCTACAATGAGCAGTTCTTC
CDR3 protein: CASSTPTSGGSSYNEQFF
D gene: TRBD2
J gene: TRBJ2-1
clone size: -
V gene: TRBV7-2

CDR3 DNA: TGTGCCAGCAGTTTCGTAAGGGCGGGAGCTGGAAACACCATATATTTT
CDR3 protein: CASSFVRAGAGNTIYF
D gene: -
J gene: TRBJ1-3
clone size: -
V gene: TRBV28

CDR3 DNA: TGTGCCAGCAGCTTTTTCGGCGCCTGGAGCTCCTACGAGCAGTACTTC
CDR3 protein: CASSFFGAWSSYEQYF
D gene: -
J gene: TRBJ2-7
clone size: -
V gene: TRBV5-4

CDR3 DNA: TGTGCCAGCAGTCCGGGACAATGGGGCACTGAAGCTTTCTTT
CDR3 protein: CASSPGQWGTEAFF
D gene: -
J gene: TRBJ1-1
clone size: -
V gene: TRBV2

CDR3 DNA: TGTGCCAGCACCCGAGGGATTAACACTGAAGCTTTCTTT
CDR3 protein: CASTRGINTEAFF
D gene: -
J gene: TRBJ1-1
clone size: -
V gene: TRBV2

CDR3 DNA: TGTGCCAGTAGTATAGACGGACAGCCCTATGGAGGCTACACCTTC
CDR3 protein: CASSIDGQPYGGYTF
D gene: -
J gene: TRBJ1-2
clone size: -
V gene: TRBV19

CDR3 DNA: TGTGCCAGCCCCGGTTTACGGGGTGCAGCCGATACGCAGTATTTT
CDR3 protein: CASPGLRGAADTQYF
D gene: -
J gene: TRBJ2-3
clone size: once
V gene: TRBV5-3

CDR3 DNA: TGTGCCACCAGTGATTTAAGCCCCGGGACAGGTTACAATGAGCAGTTCTTC
CDR3 protein: CATSDLSPGTGYNEQFF
D gene: TRBD1
J gene: TRBJ2-1
clone size: once
V gene: TRBV24-1

CDR3 DNA: TGTGCCAGCAGCTTTGAGCGCCCCCAGGGGGTAGAACAGCCCCAGCATTTT
CDR3 protein: CASSFERPQGVEQPQHF
D gene: TRBD1
J gene: TRBJ1-5
clone size: -
V gene: TRBV7-9

CDR3 DNA: TGTGCCAGCTCCCACGCGAAGCGGAAACTTAAGAGCTCCTACGAGCAGTACTTC
CDR3 protein: CASSHAKRKLKSSYEQYF
D gene: -
J gene: TRBJ2-7
clone size: -
V gene: TRBV7-9

CDR3 DNA: TGTGCCATCAGTCAACTACTAGCGGGACATACCACAGATACGCAGTATTTT
CDR3 protein: CAISQLLAGHTTDTQYF
D gene: TRBD2
J gene: TRBJ2-3
clone size: -
V gene: TRBV10-3

CDR3 DNA: TGCGCCAGCAGCTTGGGCGGGACAGGGGGTTCACCCCTCCACTTT
CDR3 protein: CASSLGGTGGSPLHF
D gene: TRBD1
J gene: TRBJ1-6
clone size: -
V gene: TRBV5-1

CDR3 DNA: TGTGCCAGCAGCCCCAGTTACAATGAGCAGTTCTTC
CDR3 protein: CASSPSYNEQFF
D gene: -
J gene: TRBJ2-1
clone size: -
V gene: TRBV27

CDR3 DNA: TGTGCCAGCAGAAAGAGGACGGGGTCCTACGAGCAGTACTTC
CDR3 protein: CASRKRTGSYEQYF
D gene: -
J gene: TRBJ2-7
clone size: -
V gene: TRBV5-8

CDR3 DNA: TGTGCCAGCAGTGCCGGGACAGGGACAGATACGCAGTATTTT
CDR3 protein: CASSAGTGTDTQYF
D gene: TRBD1
J gene: TRBJ2-3
clone size: -
V gene: TRBV28